The TCR beta chain under discussion was sequenced for a study of Ad26.COV2.S vaccination and SARS-CoV-2 variants. The treatment is: 19 received Ad26.COV2.S at low or high dose, single or two shots; about 5 received placebo; per-sample allocation not given. Samples analyzed were those drawn on day 63 after the first vaccine or placebo injection. Generated by immunoSEQ multiplex PCR, the TCRdb table keeps only in-frame clones and is missing some. The sample yields roughly 320,000 clones, roughly 91% seen once. The CDR3 contains 14 residues. CDR1 is ENHRY and CDR2 is SYGVKD in the germline V gene. V lost 6 bases and J lost 4, with 13 bases in between.

The specimen comprised peripheral blood, sampled in a trial of Ad26.COV2.S vaccine versus placebo. The sequence came from a person between 18 and 60 years old who received the Ad26.COV2.S COVID-19 vaccine or a placebo. The chain links TRBV10-3 to TRBJ1-5; D may be TRBD1 (6 bases). Here the CDR3 DNA reads TGTGCCATCAGCGTTGACAGGAGAAATCAGCCCCAGCATTTT. Protein product: CAISVDRRNQPQHF.